This T cell receptor beta chain was recovered during a study of cytomegalovirus exposure and HLA in healthy donors. Findings and caveats of the study: Fewer N-insertions than the 666-donor mean were reportedly shown by an Asian-associated ancestry cluster in a later analysis. It was only CMV serostatus that was available as immune exposure information. In an earlier analysis, most TCR beta V segments were productive about 87% or about 30% of the time. Reports credit the classifier with highly specific, highly sensitive diagnosis of cytomegalovirus status.

In the PCR, 60 Vbeta and 13 Jbeta primers were used. Here immunoSEQ multiplex PCR was the method, and the copy in TCRdb shows in-frame clones only, minus some. Of more than 130,000 clones listed, approximately 80% are singletons. CDR1 and CDR2 (germline): LNHDA, SQIVND (reference sequence). V was pared by 1 base and J by 9 bases, with 15 bases between. CDR3 length: 14 residues. This clone was counted once. The antigen is undetermined. Sequenced sample: PBMCs. The chain recombines TRBV19 with TRBJ2-5, with D possibly matching TRBD2 (5 bases). The clonotype was recovered from a male donor in good health and CMV-seronegative. The CDR3 region is CASSIGPTTGAQYF. The CDR3 coding sequence is TGTGCCAGTAGTATAGGGCCGACCACCGGGGCCCAGTACTTC.